This T cell receptor beta chain was sequenced for a study of T cell responses to AZD1222 COVID-19 vaccine. With respect to this clone: Its antigen is as yet unknown.

This CDR3 has 17 residues. From germline, CDR1 is MNHEY and CDR2 SMNVEV (reference sequence). V gave up 0 bases and J gave up 3 bases; unmatched junction bases: 4. The data were produced by immunoSEQ multiplex PCR, yet TCRdb's version contains in-frame clones alone and is incomplete. In the table there are approximately 8,000 clones, roughly 90% of which are singletons. Notes on the study in general: Close to half of spike-specific TCRs reportedly recognize unmutated variant regions. Across the whole spike, CD4 TCRs peaked at regions 160-218 and 743-854. Samples come after the peak T cell response, not at day 14. There were mostly white British donors and more females than males, and clonal diversity was possibly underestimated.

V and J are TRBV27 and TRBJ2-1, with 11 positions matching TRBD2. Specimen: peripheral blood, collected 28 days after the second AZD1222 dose. The TCR originated in an adult who received the AZD1222 COVID-19 vaccine. CDR3 in amino acids: CASSLSASGRYYNEQFF. The CDR3 DNA reads as TGTGCCAGCAGTTTATCCGCTAGCGGGAGGTACTACAATGAGCAGTTCTTC.